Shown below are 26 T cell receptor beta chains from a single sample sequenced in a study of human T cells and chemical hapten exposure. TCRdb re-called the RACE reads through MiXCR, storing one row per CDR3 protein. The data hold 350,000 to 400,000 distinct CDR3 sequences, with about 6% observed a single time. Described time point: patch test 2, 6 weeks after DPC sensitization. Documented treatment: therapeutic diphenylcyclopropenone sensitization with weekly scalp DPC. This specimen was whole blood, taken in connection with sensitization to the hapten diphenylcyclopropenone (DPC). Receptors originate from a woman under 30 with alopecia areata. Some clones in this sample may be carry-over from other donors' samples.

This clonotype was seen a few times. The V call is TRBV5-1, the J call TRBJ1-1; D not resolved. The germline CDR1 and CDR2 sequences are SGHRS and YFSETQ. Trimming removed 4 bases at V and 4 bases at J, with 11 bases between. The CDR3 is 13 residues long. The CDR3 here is CASSATGSTEAFF. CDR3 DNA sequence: TGCGCCAGCAGCGCGACCGGGAGCACTGAAGCTTTCTTT.

For the CDR3, the DNA is TGCAGCGTGATGACAGGAACGAACACTGAAGCTTTCTTT. It encodes CSVMTGTNTEAFF. The rearrangement uses TRBV29-1 and TRBJ1-1; D might be TRBD1 (6 bases). Trimming removed 6 bases from V and 1 base from J, with 12 bases in between. This CDR3 region has 13 residues. Germline V CDR1 and CDR2: SQVTM, ANQGSEA.

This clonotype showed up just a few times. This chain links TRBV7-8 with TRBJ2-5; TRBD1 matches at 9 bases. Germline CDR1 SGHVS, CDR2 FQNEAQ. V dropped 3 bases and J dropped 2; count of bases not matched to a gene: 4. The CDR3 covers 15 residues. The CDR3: CASSFRDRVQETQYF. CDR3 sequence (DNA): TGTGCCAGCAGCTTCCGGGACAGGGTGCAAGAGACCCAGTACTTC.

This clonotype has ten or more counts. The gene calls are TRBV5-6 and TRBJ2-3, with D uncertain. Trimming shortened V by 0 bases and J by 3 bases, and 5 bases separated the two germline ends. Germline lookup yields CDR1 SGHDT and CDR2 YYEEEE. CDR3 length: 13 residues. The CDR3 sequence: CASSLGLTDTQYF. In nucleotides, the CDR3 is TGTGCCAGCAGCTTGGGGCTGACAGATACGCAGTATTTT.

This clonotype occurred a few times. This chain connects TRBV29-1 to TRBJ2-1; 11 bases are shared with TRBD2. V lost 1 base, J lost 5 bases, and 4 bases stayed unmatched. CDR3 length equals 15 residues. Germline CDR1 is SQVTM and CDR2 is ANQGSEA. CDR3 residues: CSVEGLAGINNEQFF. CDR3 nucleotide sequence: TGCAGCGTTGAAGGACTAGCGGGGATCAACAATGAGCAGTTCTTC.

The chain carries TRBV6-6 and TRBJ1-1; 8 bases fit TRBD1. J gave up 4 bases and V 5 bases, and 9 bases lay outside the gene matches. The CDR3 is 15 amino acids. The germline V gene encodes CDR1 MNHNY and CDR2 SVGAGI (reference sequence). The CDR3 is CASSLRTGFSTEAFF. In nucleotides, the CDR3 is TGTGCCAGCAGTCTCCGGACAGGGTTTAGCACTGAAGCTTTCTTT.

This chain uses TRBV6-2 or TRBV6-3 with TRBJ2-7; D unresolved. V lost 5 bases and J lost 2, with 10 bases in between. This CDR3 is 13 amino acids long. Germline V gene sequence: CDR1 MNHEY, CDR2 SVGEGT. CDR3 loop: CASSHPWTYEQYF. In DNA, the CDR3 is TGTGCCAGCAGTCATCCATGGACCTACGAGCAGTACTTC.

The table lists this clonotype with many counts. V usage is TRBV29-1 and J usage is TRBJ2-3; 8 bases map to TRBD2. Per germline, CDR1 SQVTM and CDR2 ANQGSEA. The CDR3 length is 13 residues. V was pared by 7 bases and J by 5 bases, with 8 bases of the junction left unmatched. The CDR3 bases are TGCAGCGCCCGAAGCGGGGGAGGAGATACGCAGTATTTT. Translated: CSARSGGGDTQYF.

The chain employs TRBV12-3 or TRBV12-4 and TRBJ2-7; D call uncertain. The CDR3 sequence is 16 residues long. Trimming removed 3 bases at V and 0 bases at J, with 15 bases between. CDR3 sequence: CASSLSVGQNSYEQYF. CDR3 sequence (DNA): TGTGCCAGCAGTTTGTCGGTGGGCCAAAACTCCTACGAGCAGTACTTC.

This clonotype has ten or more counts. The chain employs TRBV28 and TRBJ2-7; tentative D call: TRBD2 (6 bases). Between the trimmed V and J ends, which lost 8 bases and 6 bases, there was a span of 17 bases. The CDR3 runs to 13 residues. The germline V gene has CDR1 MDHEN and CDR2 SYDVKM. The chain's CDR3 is CASVSGTQGEQYF. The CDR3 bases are TGTGCCAGCGTATCCGGGACTCAAGGCGAGCAGTACTTC.

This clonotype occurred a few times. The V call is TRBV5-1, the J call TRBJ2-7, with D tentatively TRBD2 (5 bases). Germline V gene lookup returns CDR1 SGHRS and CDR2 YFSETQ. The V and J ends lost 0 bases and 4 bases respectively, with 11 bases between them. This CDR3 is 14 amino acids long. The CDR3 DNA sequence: TGCGCCAGCAGCTTGGTACCCGGAGGATACGAGCAGTACTTC. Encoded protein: CASSLVPGGYEQYF.

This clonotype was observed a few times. The CDR3 reads CASSLTGVRQPQHF. The CDR3 bases are TGTGCCAGCAGCTTAACAGGGGTCCGTCAGCCCCAGCATTTT. This chain links TRBV7-9 with TRBJ1-5; the match to TRBD1 covers 7 bases. V trimming: 2 bases; J trimming: 6 bases; junction bases outside the gene matches: 4. The V gene's germline CDR1 is SEHNR and CDR2 FQNEAQ (reference sequence). The length of the CDR3 is 14 residues.

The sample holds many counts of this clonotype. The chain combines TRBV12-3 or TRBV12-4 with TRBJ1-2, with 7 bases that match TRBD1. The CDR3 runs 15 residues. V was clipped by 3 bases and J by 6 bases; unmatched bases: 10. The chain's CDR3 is CASSLLFDRVNGYTF. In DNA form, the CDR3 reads TGTGCCAGCAGTTTGCTTTTCGACAGGGTGAATGGCTACACCTTC.

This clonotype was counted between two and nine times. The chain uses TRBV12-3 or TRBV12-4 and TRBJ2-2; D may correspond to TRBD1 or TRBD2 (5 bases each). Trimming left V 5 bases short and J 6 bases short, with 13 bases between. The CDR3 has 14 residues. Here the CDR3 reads CASSPGRGPGELFF. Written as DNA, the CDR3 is TGTGCCAGCAGTCCGGGACGGGGACCCGGGGAGCTGTTTTTT.

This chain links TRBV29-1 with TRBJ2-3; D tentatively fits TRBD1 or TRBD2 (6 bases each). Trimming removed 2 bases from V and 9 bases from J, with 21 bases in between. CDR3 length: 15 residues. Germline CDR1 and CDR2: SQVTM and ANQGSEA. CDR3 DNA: TGCAGCGTTGAAATGACAGGCGGGGTTAGGAAGACGCAGTATTTT. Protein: CSVEMTGGVRKTQYF.

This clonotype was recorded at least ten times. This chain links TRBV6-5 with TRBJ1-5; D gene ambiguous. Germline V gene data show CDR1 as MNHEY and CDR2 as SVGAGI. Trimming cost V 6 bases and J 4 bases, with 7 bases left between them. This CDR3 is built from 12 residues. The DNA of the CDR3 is TGTGCCAGCAGGGACGGGAATCAGCCCCAGCATTTT. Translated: CASRDGNQPQHF.

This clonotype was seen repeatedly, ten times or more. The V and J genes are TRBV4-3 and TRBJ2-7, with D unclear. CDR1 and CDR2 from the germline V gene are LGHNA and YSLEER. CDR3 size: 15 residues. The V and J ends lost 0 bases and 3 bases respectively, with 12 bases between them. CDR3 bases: TGCGCCAGCAGCCAAGAGTTCGGCAGCCTCTACGAGCAGTACTTC. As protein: CASSQEFGSLYEQYF.

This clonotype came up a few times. Here the CDR3 DNA reads TGTGCCAGCAGCCCCCTCGGGGGACCCCTATACGAGCAGTACTTC. This codes for CASSPLGGPLYEQYF. The chain recombines TRBV7-8 with TRBJ2-7; possibly TRBD2 for D (6 bases). The CDR3 totals 15 residues. Germline CDR1 reads SGHVS; CDR2 reads FQNEAQ. V lost 5 bases to trimming and J lost 4 bases, with 18 bases between them. Drawing the rest from reference TRBV7-8 and TRBJ2-7, the complete variable domain is GAGVSQSPRYKVAKRGQDVALRCDPISGHVSLFWYQQALGQGPEFLTYFQNEAQLDKSGLPSDRFFAERPEGSVSTLKIQRTQQEDSAVYLCASSPLGGPLYEQYFGPGTRLTVT.

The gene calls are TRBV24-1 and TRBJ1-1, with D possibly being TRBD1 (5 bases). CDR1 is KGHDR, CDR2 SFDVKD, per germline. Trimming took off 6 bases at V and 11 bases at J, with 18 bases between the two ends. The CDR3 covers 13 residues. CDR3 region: CATSRFEDSRAFF. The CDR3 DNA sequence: TGTGCCACCAGTCGATTCGAAGACAGTAGGGCTTTCTTT.

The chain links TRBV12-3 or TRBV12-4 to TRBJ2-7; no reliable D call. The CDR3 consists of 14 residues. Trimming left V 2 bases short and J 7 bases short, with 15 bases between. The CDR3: CASSLYQYAGEQYF. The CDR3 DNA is TGTGCCAGCAGTTTATACCAATATGCTGGGGAGCAGTACTTC.

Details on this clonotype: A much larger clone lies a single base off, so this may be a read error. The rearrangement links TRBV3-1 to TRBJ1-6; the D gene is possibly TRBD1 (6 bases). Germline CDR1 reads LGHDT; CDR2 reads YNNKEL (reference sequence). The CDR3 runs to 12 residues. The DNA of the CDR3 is TGTACCAGCAGCCAAGAAGGGGGGGCCTTCCACTTT. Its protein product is CTSSQEGGAFHF.

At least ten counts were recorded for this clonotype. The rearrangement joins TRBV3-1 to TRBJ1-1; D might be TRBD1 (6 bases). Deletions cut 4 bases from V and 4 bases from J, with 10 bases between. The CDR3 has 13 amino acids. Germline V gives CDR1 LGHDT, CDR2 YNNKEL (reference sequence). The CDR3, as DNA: TGTGCCAGCAGCCCGGACAGCGGCACTGAAGCTTTCTTT. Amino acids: CASSPDSGTEAFF.

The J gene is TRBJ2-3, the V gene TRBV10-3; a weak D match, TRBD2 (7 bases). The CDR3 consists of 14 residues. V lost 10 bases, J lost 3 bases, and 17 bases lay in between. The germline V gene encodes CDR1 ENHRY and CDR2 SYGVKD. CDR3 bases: TGTGCCACAAGGGGGGCGCGGGGGACAGATACGCAGTATTTT. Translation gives CATRGARGTDTQYF.

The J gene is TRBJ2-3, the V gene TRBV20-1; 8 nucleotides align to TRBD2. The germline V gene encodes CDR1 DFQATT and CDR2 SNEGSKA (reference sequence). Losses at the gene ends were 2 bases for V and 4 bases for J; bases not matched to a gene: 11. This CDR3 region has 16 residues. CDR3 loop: CSARNPASGPADTQYF. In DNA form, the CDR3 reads TGCAGTGCTAGAAATCCGGCTAGCGGGCCAGCAGATACGCAGTATTTT.

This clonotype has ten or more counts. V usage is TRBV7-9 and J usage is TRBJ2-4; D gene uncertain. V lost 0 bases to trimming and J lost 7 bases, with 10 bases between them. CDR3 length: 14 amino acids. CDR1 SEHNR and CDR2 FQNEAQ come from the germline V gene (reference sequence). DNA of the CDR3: TGTGCCAGCAGCTTAGCGCAAGTCAGGAACATTCAGTACTTC. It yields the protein CASSLAQVRNIQYF.

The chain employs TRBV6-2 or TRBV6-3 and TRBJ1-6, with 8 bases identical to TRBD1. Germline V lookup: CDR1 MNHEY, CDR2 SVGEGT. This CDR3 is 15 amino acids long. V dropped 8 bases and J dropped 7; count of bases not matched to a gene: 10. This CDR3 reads CASGGQGTVNSPLHF. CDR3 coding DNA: TGTGCCAGCGGTGGACAGGGTACGGTCAATTCACCCCTCCACTTT.